This TCR beta chain stems from a study of graft-versus-host responses after intestinal transplantation. Looking at the study overall: Those transplanted obtained multivisceral, liver-intestinal, or isolated intestinal grafts. All recipients were given anti-thymocyte globulin induction, and tacrolimus and steroids were then administered for 2 to 4 years.

This CDR3 has 15 amino acids. Germline loops: CDR1 SGHTA, CDR2 FQGNSA. After removal of 2 bases from V and 2 bases from J, the junction contained 5 bases not matched to a gene. As regards this clone: Its antigen remains unknown.

Study-wide points: GvH clones were found in recipient marrow; some appeared first in ileum or blood.

Sequenced by immunoSEQ multiplex PCR; TCRdb stores in-frame clones only, minus some. Of under 95,000 clones in the sample, 89% are singletons; the top ten hold around 2.6%. The V gene is TRBV7-2, the J gene TRBJ2-7, with TRBD2 matching 8 bases. Source: unstimulated CD8+ T cells sorted from spleen or lymph node cells, taken before intestinal transplant. The TCR comes from a human donor who received an intestinal transplant. This CDR3 is CASSLPQLAAYEQYF. The CDR3 nucleotides are TGTGCCAGCAGCTTACCCCAACTAGCGGCCTACGAGCAGTACTTC.